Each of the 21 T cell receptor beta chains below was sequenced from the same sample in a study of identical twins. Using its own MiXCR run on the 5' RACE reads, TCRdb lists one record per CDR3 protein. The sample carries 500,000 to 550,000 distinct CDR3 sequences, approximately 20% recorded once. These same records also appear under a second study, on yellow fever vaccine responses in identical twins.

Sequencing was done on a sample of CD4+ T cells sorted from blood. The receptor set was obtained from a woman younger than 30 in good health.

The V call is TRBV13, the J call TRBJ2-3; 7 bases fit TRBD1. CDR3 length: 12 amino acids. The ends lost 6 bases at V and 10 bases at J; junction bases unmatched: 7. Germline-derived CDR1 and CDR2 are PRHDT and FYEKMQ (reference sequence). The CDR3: CASRRDSYAQYF. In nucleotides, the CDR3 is TGTGCCAGCAGAAGGGACAGCTATGCGCAGTATTTT.

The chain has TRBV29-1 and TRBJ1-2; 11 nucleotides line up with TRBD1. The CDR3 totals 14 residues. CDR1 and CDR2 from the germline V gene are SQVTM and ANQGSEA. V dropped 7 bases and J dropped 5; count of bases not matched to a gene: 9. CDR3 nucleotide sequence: TGCAGCGCCGCCCCCGGGACAGGGGGATATGGCTACACCTTC. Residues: CSAAPGTGGYGYTF.

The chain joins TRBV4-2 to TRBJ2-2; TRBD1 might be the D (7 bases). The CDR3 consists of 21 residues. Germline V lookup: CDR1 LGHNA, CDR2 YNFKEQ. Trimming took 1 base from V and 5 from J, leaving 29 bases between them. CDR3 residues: CASSQASYRGFGSGSTGELFF. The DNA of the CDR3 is TGTGCCAGCAGCCAAGCGAGCTACAGGGGTTTCGGGAGTGGGTCGACCGGGGAGCTGTTTTTT.

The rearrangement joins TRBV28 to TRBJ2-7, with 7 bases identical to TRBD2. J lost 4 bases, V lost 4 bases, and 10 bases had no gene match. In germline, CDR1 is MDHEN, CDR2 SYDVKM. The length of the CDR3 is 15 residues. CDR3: CASSSSYSGKYEQYF. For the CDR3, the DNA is TGTGCCAGCAGTTCCTCGTACAGCGGGAAGTACGAGCAGTACTTC.

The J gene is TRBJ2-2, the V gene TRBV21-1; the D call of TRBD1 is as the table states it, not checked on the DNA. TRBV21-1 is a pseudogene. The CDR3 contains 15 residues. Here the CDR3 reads CASSPGGAPSGELFF. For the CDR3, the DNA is TGTGCCAGCAGCCCAGGGGGAGCCCCCTCCGGGGAGCTGTTTTTT.

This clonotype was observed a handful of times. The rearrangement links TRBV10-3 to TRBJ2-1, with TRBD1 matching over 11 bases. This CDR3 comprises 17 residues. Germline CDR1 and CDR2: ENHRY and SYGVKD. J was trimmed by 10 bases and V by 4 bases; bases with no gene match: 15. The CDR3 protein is CAISGTGGRRPVGEQFF. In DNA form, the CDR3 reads TGTGCCATCAGTGGGACAGGGGGCCGCCGGCCCGTCGGGGAGCAGTTCTTC.

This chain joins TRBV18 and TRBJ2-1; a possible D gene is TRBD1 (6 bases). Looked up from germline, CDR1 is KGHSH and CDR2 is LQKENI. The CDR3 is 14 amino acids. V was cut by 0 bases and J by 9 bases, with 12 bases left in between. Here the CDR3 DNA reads TGTGCCAGCTCACCACCCCAGGGGATCGGTGAGCAGTTCTTC. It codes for CASSPPQGIGEQFF.

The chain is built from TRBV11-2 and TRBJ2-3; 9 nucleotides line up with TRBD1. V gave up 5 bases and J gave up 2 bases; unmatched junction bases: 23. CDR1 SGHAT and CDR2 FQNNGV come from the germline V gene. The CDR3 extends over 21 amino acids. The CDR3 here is CASSPLWGNRDREKDTDTQYF. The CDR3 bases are TGTGCCAGCAGCCCCCTTTGGGGAAACCGGGACAGGGAGAAGGACACAGATACGCAGTATTTT.

CDR3 amino acids: CASSFAALTAGGELFF. In nucleotides, the CDR3 is TGTGCCAGCAGTTTCGCCGCCTTGACAGCGGGCGGGGAGCTGTTTTTT. The rearrangement links TRBV6-5 to TRBJ2-2; possibly TRBD2 for D (6 bases). V was shortened by 4 bases and J by 7 bases, with 19 bases between the two germline ends. Per the germline V gene, CDR1 is MNHEY and CDR2 is SVGAGI. The CDR3 covers 16 residues.

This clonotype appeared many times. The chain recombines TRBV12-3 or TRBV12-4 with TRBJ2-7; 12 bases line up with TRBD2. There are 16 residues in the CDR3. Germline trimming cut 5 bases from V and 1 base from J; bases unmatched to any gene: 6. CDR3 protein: CASSPRTSGASYEQYF. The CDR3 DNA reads TGTGCCAGCAGTCCCAGGACTAGCGGGGCATCCTACGAGCAGTACTTC.

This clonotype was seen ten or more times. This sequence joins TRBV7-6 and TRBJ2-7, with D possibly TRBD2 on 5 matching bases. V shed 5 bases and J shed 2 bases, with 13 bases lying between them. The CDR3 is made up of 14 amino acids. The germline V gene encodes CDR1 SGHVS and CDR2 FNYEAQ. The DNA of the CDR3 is TGTGCCAGCAGCCCCGACTATAATACCTACGAGCAGTACGTC. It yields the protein CASSPDYNTYEQYV.

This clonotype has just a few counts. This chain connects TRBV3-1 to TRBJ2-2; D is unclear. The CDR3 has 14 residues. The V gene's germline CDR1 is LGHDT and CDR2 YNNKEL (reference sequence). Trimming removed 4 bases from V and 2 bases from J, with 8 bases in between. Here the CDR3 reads CASSPSSNTGELFF. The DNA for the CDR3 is TGTGCCAGCAGCCCATCGTCCAACACCGGGGAGCTGTTTTTT. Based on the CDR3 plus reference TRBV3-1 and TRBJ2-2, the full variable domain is DTAVSQTPKYLVTQMGNDKSIKCEQNLGHDTMYWYKQDSKKFLKIMFSYNNKELIINETVPNRFSPKSPDKAHLNLHINSLELGDSAVYFCASSPSSNTGELFFGEGSRLTVL.

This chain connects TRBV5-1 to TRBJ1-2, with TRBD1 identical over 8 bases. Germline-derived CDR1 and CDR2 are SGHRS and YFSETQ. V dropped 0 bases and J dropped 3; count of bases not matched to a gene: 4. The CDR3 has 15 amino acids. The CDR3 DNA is TGCGCCAGCAGCTTGGCCAGGGGGCGAGACTATGGCTACACCTTC. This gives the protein CASSLARGRDYGYTF.

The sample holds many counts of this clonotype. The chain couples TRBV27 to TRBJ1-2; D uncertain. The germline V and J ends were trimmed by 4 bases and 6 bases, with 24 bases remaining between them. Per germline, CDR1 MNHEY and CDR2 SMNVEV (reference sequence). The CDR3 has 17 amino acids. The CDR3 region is CASSSTRRLDAENGYTF. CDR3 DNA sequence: TGTGCCAGCAGTTCAACCCGACGCCTTGACGCAGAAAATGGCTACACCTTC.

The CDR3 sequence: CASRPSGIYNEQFF. The CDR3 nucleotides read TGCGCCAGCAGACCTAGCGGGATCTACAATGAGCAGTTCTTC. The rearrangement joins TRBV5-1 to TRBJ2-1, with TRBD2 identical over 9 bases. Germline values: CDR1 SGHRS, CDR2 YFSETQ. This CDR3 spans 14 amino acids. J lost 3 bases, V lost 5 bases, and 3 bases had no gene match.

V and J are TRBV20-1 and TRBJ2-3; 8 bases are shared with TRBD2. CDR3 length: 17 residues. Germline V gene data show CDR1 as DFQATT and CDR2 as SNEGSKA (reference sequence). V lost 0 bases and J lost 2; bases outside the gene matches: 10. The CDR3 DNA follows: TGCAGTGCTAGAGAAATGGGGCTAGCGGGTCCCACAGATACGCAGTATTTT. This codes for CSAREMGLAGPTDTQYF.

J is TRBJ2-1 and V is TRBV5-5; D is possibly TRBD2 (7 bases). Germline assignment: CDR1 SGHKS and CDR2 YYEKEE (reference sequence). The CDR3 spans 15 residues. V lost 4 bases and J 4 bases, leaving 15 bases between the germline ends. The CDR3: CASSRGGWSYNEQFF. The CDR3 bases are TGTGCCAGCAGCAGGGGGGGTTGGTCGTACAATGAGCAGTTCTTC.

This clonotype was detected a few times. CDR3 sequence reads: CASSYSLAGALGGQFF. The DNA for the CDR3 is TGTGCCAGCAGTTACAGTCTAGCGGGGGCCTTGGGGGGGCAGTTCTTC. The chain has TRBV6-5 and TRBJ2-1; 10 bases are shared with TRBD2. The CDR3 runs to 16 residues. V trimming: 2 bases; J trimming: 12 bases; junction bases outside the gene matches: 13. The germline V gene encodes CDR1 MNHEY and CDR2 SVGAGI.

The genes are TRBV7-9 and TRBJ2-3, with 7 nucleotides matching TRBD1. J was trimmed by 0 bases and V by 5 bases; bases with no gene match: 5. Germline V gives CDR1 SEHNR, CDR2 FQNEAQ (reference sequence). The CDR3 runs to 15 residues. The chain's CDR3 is CASSRKGASTDTQYF. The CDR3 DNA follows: TGTGCCAGCAGCAGGAAGGGGGCAAGCACAGATACGCAGTATTTT.

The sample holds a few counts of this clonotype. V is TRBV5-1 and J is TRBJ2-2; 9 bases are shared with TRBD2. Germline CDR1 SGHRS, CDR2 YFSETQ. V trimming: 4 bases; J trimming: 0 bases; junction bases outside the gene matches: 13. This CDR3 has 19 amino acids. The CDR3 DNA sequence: TGCGCCAGCAGCCGGTGGAAGGTAGCGGGGGCCACGAACACCGGGGAGCTGTTTTTT. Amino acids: CASSRWKVAGATNTGELFF.

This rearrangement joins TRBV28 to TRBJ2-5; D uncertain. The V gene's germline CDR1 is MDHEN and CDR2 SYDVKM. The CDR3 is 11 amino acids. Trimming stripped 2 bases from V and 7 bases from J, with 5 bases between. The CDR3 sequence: CASSLRGTQYF. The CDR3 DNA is TGTGCCAGCAGTTTACGAGGGACCCAGTACTTC.